A selection of T cell receptor beta chains follows, all from one sample in a study of shared clonotypes between healthy human individuals. TCRdb keeps only in-frame clones here, not all; method: immunoSEQ multiplex PCR. The data contain 950,000 to 1,300,000 clones, under 80% of them seen just once; the ten biggest clones take up roughly 1.5%. The material sequenced was memory CD4+ T cells sorted from blood. The receptors shown here come from a man younger than 35 in good health. The conserved cysteine and the conserved F or W are not part of the CDR3 here.

TRBV15	TRBJ1-2	ATSTREPYGYT
TRBV30	TRBJ1-3	AFGSFSGNTIY
TRBV5-6	TRBJ2-1	ASSLSTGSRSFNEQF
TRBV7-9	TRBJ2-7	ASGGAYEQY
TRBV6-5	TRBJ2-1	ATAARTGDNEQF
TRBV5-1	TRBJ2-1	ASSSGTASSYNEQF
TRBV10-3	TRBJ2-7	AISEMISGRSEQY
TRBV10-3	TRBJ2-5	AISQDRETQY
TRBV27	TRBJ1-4	ASSFAQPWEKLF
TRBV7-9	TRBJ1-5	ASSLDSQGQPQH
TRBV5-4	TRBJ1-2	ASRSGQTLTNYGYT
TRBV25-1	TRBJ2-7	ASKWESEQY
TRBV9	TRBJ1-3	ASSLAGGNTIY
TRBV7-9	TRBJ2-5	ASSLKDSRETQY
TRBV28	TRBJ2-1	ASRRGLAVNEQF
TRBV5-1	TRBJ2-7	ASKDRDSSYEQY
TRBV6-5	TRBJ2-3	ASSPGTNPGDTQY
TRBV27	TRBJ2-5	ASSPPGSALETQY
TRBV7-2	TRBJ1-2	ASSLAGARYGYT
TRBV11-2	TRBJ2-1	ASGGQGTYNEQF
TRBV10-1	TRBJ1-3	ASSEGSSGNTIY
TRBV5-6	TRBJ2-3	ASSLGATDTQY
TRBV30	TRBJ2-3	AWKLAGQYLGTDTQY
TRBV6-1	TRBJ2-2	ASSVWQTTGELF
TRBV4-3	TRBJ2-5	ASSQETSGSPRWETQY